The 16 T cell receptor beta chains listed next were all sequenced from one sample in a study of T cells in Graves' hyperthyroidism and ophthalmopathy. RNA transcripts were the template for amplifying TCR beta CDR3 regions. The HTBI primer set served for first-round RT-PCR of the TCR CDR3. From the multiplex PCR reads, TCRdb called clonotypes with MiXCR, one entry per CDR3 protein. Among about 590,000 distinct CDR3 sequences listed, approximately 14% were seen once. Sequencing was carried out using blood. Source of these receptors: a woman younger than 45 with Graves' hyperthyroidism.

This sequence joins TRBV27 and TRBJ2-2, with D hard to call. V was shortened by 7 bases and J by 3 bases, with 3 bases between the two germline ends. Germline-derived CDR1 and CDR2 are MNHEY and SMNVEV (reference sequence). This CDR3 has 11 residues. The CDR3, as DNA: TGTGCCAGCAAGGACACCGGGGAGCTGTTTTTT. It yields the protein CASKDTGELFF.

The chain carries TRBV5-6 and TRBJ2-7; D may be TRBD2 (5 bases). Germline loops: CDR1 SGHDT, CDR2 YYEEEE. The CDR3 is 15 residues long. V was shortened by 1 base and J by 5 bases, with 16 bases between the two germline ends. CDR3 nucleotides: TGTGCCAGCAGCTTGACTTTAGCGTTCAAGAACGAGCAGTACTTC. Translated: CASSLTLAFKNEQYF.

The chain combines TRBV19 with TRBJ2-3; D is unresolved. Trimming cost V 6 bases and J 0 bases, with 19 bases left between them. CDR1 and CDR2 from the germline V gene are LNHDA and SQIVND (reference sequence). The CDR3 has 17 amino acids. CDR3 coding DNA: TGTGCCAGTAGCCGGAAGGGAAGAGGCCCAAGCACAGATACGCAGTATTTT. Translated: CASSRKGRGPSTDTQYF. The whole variable domain, filled in from reference TRBV19 and TRBJ2-3, reads DGGITQSPKYLFRKEGQNVTLSCEQNLNHDAMYWYRQDPGQGLRLIYYSQIVNDFQKGDIAEGYSVSREKKESFPLTVTSAQKNPTAFYLCASSRKGRGPSTDTQYFGPGTRLTVL.

The chain carries TRBV30 and TRBJ2-7; D is perhaps TRBD2 (6 bases). The CDR3 consists of 15 residues. V was shortened by 1 base and J by 5 bases, with 18 bases between the two germline ends. CDR1 is GTSNPN, CDR2 SVGIG, per germline (reference sequence). The CDR3 sequence is CAWSGRGGNDDEQYF. The DNA of the CDR3 is TGTGCCTGGAGTGGGCGCGGCGGGAACGACGACGAGCAGTACTTC.

This clonotype was detected many times. The chain employs TRBV5-1 and TRBJ2-7, with D unresolved. Trimming removed 4 bases from V and 2 bases from J, with 13 bases in between. Germline assignment: CDR1 SGHRS and CDR2 YFSETQ. CDR3 length: 14 amino acids. CDR3 coding DNA: TGCGCCAGCAGCGCGCGGATAGCCCCCTACGAGCAGTACTTC. Residues: CASSARIAPYEQYF.

This clonotype was observed many times. CDR3 DNA: TGTGCCAGCAGTCACCAGGGTATGAACACTGAAGCTTTCTTT. It encodes CASSHQGMNTEAFF. The chain employs TRBV6-1 and TRBJ1-1; possible D gene TRBD1, 5 bases. The CDR3 is 14 residues long. Germline CDR1 is MNHNS and CDR2 is SASEGT. Trimming shortened V by 5 bases and J by 0 bases, and 10 bases separated the two germline ends.

This clonotype was seen a single time. It may be a read error: a sequence one base away is much more abundant. The chain couples TRBV7-9 to TRBJ1-5; 7 bases align to TRBD1. This CDR3 contains 13 residues. Unmatched junction bases numbered 2, after V lost 5 bases and J lost 4 bases. Germline CDR1 and CDR2: SEHNR and FQNEAQ (reference sequence). The CDR3 nucleotides are TGTGCCAGCAGCCGGGGACAGAATCAGCCCCAGCATTTT. Its translation is CASSRGQNQPQHF.

This clonotype was observed at least ten times. The CDR3 nucleotides are TGTGCCAGCGCTGCCGGGACTAGTTACGAGCAGTTCTTC. It encodes CASAAGTSYEQFF. The genes are TRBV11-2 and TRBJ2-1, with 8 positions matching TRBD2. Germline lookup yields CDR1 SGHAT and CDR2 FQNNGV. The junction had 10 bases not matched to a gene; V was cut back by 8 bases and J by 10 bases. The CDR3 extends over 13 amino acids.

This clonotype came up many times. This chain uses TRBV29-1 with TRBJ1-1, with a tentative D call TRBD1 (6 bases). The V and J ends lost 6 bases and 2 bases respectively, with 19 bases between them. Germline V gene data show CDR1 as SQVTM and CDR2 as ANQGSEA. CDR3 size: 15 residues. Here the CDR3 DNA reads TGCAGCGTCGCGACGGGGGGCAGGGATAACACTGAAGCTTTCTTT. Encoded protein: CSVATGGRDNTEAFF.

This clonotype came up many times. V and J are TRBV6-2 or TRBV6-3 and TRBJ2-7; D remains unclear. The CDR3 loop spans 11 amino acids. CDR1 and CDR2 (germline): MNHEY, SVGEGT. V was pared by 2 bases and J by 2 bases, with 1 base between. CDR3 sequence (DNA): TGTGCCAGCAGTTACGCCTACGAGCAGTACTTC. The encoded protein is CASSYAYEQYF.

This clonotype appeared a few times. The chain combines TRBV5-4 with TRBJ2-2; D gene unclear. CDR3 length equals 16 residues. Germline V gene sequence: CDR1 SGHNT, CDR2 YYREEE (reference sequence). The V end lost 5 bases, the J end lost 0 bases, and 14 bases lay between the germline ends. In nucleotides, the CDR3 is TGTGCCAGCAGTTTTTTAGAGCGCTCGAACACCGGGGAGCTGTTTTTT. Translating gives CASSFLERSNTGELFF. Filled out from reference TRBV5-4 and TRBJ2-2, the complete variable domain reads ETGVTQSPTHLIKTRGQQVTLRCSSQSGHNTVSWYQQALGQGPQFIFQYYREEENGRGNFPPRFSGLQFPNYSSELNVNALELDDSALYLCASSFLERSNTGELFFGEGSRLTVL.

The V gene is TRBV4-1, the J gene TRBJ1-1; possible D gene TRBD1, 6 bases. The CDR3 has 15 amino acids. Trimming removed 4 bases from V and 5 bases from J, with 17 bases in between. Germline V lookup: CDR1 MGHRA, CDR2 YSYEKL. CDR3 amino acids: CASSLHTFDRTEAFF. DNA for the CDR3: TGCGCCAGCAGCCTCCACACATTTGACAGGACTGAAGCTTTCTTT.

The gene calls are TRBV15 and TRBJ2-7; D perhaps matches TRBD2 (6 bases). The germline V gene encodes CDR1 LNHNV and CDR2 YYDKDF (reference sequence). Trimming removed 5 bases at V and 0 bases at J, with 8 bases between. The CDR3 has 13 amino acids. The CDR3 sequence: CATSGGFSYEQYF. CDR3 DNA sequence: TGTGCCACCAGCGGAGGGTTCTCCTACGAGCAGTACTTC.

This clonotype came up many times. The CDR3 reads CASSASGLGYNEQFF. CDR3 sequence (DNA): TGTGCCAGCAGTGCGAGCGGACTAGGCTACAATGAGCAGTTCTTC. This rearrangement joins TRBV6-1 to TRBJ2-1; 7 bases line up with TRBD2. The CDR3 covers 15 residues. J lost 3 bases, V lost 4 bases, and 6 bases had no gene match. CDR1 and CDR2 (germline): MNHNS, SASEGT.

This clonotype was seen only a few times. The V and J genes are TRBV11-2 and TRBJ2-7; 10 bases are a match to TRBD1. CDR1 SGHAT and CDR2 FQNNGV come from the germline V gene. Losses at the gene ends were 4 bases for V and 3 bases for J; bases not matched to a gene: 15. This CDR3 has 18 residues. The CDR3 loop reads CASSSIKRDRGVGYEQYF. CDR3 bases: TGTGCCAGCAGCTCAATCAAGAGGGACAGGGGAGTTGGCTACGAGCAGTACTTC.

The chain recombines TRBV28 with TRBJ1-6, with 9 bases that match TRBD1. V was clipped by 6 bases and J by 12 bases; unmatched bases: 18. The length of the CDR3 is 17 residues. Germline lookup yields CDR1 MDHEN and CDR2 SYDVKM. CDR3 in amino acids: CASSLGQGTFGSQPLHF. DNA for the CDR3: TGTGCCAGCAGCCTGGGACAGGGTACGTTCGGTTCTCAACCCCTCCACTTT. The whole variable domain, filled in from reference TRBV28 and TRBJ1-6, reads DVKVTQSSRYLVKRTGEKVFLECVQDMDHENMFWYRQDPGLGLRLIYFSYDVKMKEKGDIPEGYSVSREKKERFSLILESASTNQTSMYLCASSLGQGTFGSQPLHFGNGTRLTVT.